This T cell receptor beta chain was recorded in a study of metastatic and nonmetastatic thyroid tumors. Study at large: Comparative analysis of repertoires was undertaken across blood and tumor or nodule tissue obtained from malignant and benign thyroid patients.

Authors' methods: It was from CDR3 differences across clinicopathological groups that a distant-metastasis classifier for papillary thyroid cancer was built. MiXCR reprocessed the PCR reads for TCRdb. TCRdb, rather than the study authors, made the V and J calls. Found here are 84,000 or so clones, 8.6% of them singletons; the top ten hold roughly 10%. Germline CDR1 reads GTSNPN; CDR2 reads SVGIG (reference sequence). The CDR3 contains 14 residues. V lost 0 bases, J lost 2 bases, and 11 bases lay in between. Study-wide findings and caveats: Within blood and tumor, benign nodules reportedly had significantly lower TCR beta diversity than malignant thyroid tumors did.

As concerns this clone: Its antigen is still unknown.

Until they underwent thyroid surgery, no patient had received any treatment. The chain employs TRBV30 and TRBJ2-7; tentatively, D is TRBD2 (7 bases). This sequence originates from a female donor with papillary thyroid cancer or a benign thyroid nodule (not recorded which). Some clones in this sample may be carry-over from other donors' samples. What was sequenced was blood. DNA of the CDR3: TGTGCCTGGAGTGTTGCGGGGGCAACCTACGAGCAGTACTTC. Translating gives CAWSVAGATYEQYF.